The 16 T cell receptor beta chains listed next were all sequenced from one sample in a study of glioma-infiltrating T cells after dendritic cell vaccination. Clones were sequenced by immunoSEQ multiplex PCR, and TCRdb holds only the in-frame ones, with some missing. The table has over 90,000 clones, roughly 76% seen once; the top ten hold roughly 12%. Material: blood, obtained before dendritic cell vaccination. These receptor sequences come from a human donor with glioblastoma.

This rearrangement joins TRBV5-1 to TRBJ1-3; tentatively, D is TRBD1 (6 bases). The V and J ends lost 0 bases and 1 base respectively, with 11 bases between them. The CDR3 loop spans 16 amino acids. Germline lookup yields CDR1 SGHRS and CDR2 YFSETQ. CDR3 region: CASSLGGQGSGNTIYF. CDR3 bases: TGCGCCAGCAGCTTGGGGGGGCAAGGGTCTGGAAACACCATATATTTT.

This clone was observed a single time. The junction shows a germline mismatch at one end, possibly a read error. For the CDR3, the DNA is TGTGCCAGCAGCTTAGAGGGCTCGGGGACAGGGTCTGTCTTT. Translating gives CASSLEGSGTGSVF. The rearrangement links TRBV7-2 to TRBJ1-6, with 9 bases lining up with TRBD1. The CDR3 is 14 residues long. Germline V lookup: CDR1 SGHTA, CDR2 FQGNSA.

This chain joins TRBV11-2 and TRBJ2-7; a possible D gene is TRBD2 (5 bases). V lost 2 bases to trimming and J lost 0 bases, with 11 bases between them. This CDR3 region has 15 residues. Germline assignment: CDR1 SGHAT and CDR2 FQNNGV. The CDR3 sequence: CASSLQRYGSYEQYF. DNA of the CDR3: TGTGCCAGCAGCTTACAGCGGTACGGCTCCTACGAGCAGTACTTC.

The chain links TRBV4-2 to TRBJ2-5, with TRBD1 matching 12 bases. The J call may not be correct, given that the DNA end is closer to TRBJ2-7. There are 16 residues in the CDR3. The germline V gene encodes CDR1 LGHNA and CDR2 YNFKEQ. The CDR3 DNA reads TGTGCCAGCAGCAAGGGACAGGGGGCGGACGCCTACGAGCAGTACTTC. Translated, it gives CASSKGQGADAYEQYF.

The chain couples TRBV6-5 to TRBJ1-4; 7 nucleotides align to TRBD1. Germline V gene sequence: CDR1 MNHEY, CDR2 SVGAGI. There are 14 residues in the CDR3. V lost 8 bases and J lost 3; bases outside the gene matches: 6. As DNA, the CDR3 is TGTGCCAGCGGGCGAGGGACAGCTAATGAAAAACTGTTTTTT. Its translation is CASGRGTANEKLFF.

The J gene is TRBJ1-1, the V gene TRBV7-6, with no clear D. Per germline, CDR1 SGHVS and CDR2 FNYEAQ. V was cut by 5 bases and J by 2 bases, with 9 bases left in between. The CDR3 covers 13 residues. CDR3 nucleotides: TGTGCCAGCAGCGCGGGAGTAAACACTGAAGCTTTCTTT. Encoded protein: CASSAGVNTEAFF.

The chain is built from TRBV4-1 and TRBJ1-1; maybe TRBD1 (6 bases). The V and J ends lost 5 bases and 0 bases respectively, with 13 bases between them. This CDR3 contains 15 residues. Germline V gene sequence: CDR1 MGHRA, CDR2 YSYEKL. In DNA, the CDR3 is TGCGCCAGCAGCTCGGAGACAGGTATGAACACTGAAGCTTTCTTT. This sequence encodes CASSSETGMNTEAFF.

The chain's CDR3 is CASSLALSGGLYEQYF. In nucleotides, the CDR3 is TGTGCCAGCAGCTTAGCGCTCAGCGGGGGGCTCTACGAGCAGTACTTC. The chain couples TRBV7-9 to TRBJ2-7; 9 positions match TRBD2. Germline trimming cut 0 bases from V and 3 bases from J; bases unmatched to any gene: 6. This CDR3 region has 16 residues. Germline CDR1 SEHNR, CDR2 FQNEAQ (reference sequence).

This clone was seen once. The chain has TRBV5-1 and TRBJ2-3; 14 bases match TRBD2. The CDR3 runs to 17 residues. The junction had 8 bases not matched to a gene; V was cut back by 6 bases and J by 2 bases. Germline V gene sequence: CDR1 SGHRS, CDR2 YFSETQ. Written as DNA, the CDR3 is TGCGCCAGCACCCTACGGACTAGCGGGGGGCCCACAGATACGCAGTATTTT. Amino acid sequence: CASTLRTSGGPTDTQYF. Full variable domain (remainder filled in from reference TRBV5-1 and TRBJ2-3): KAGVTQTPRYLIKTRGQQVTLSCSPISGHRSVSWYQQTPGQGLQFLFEYFSETQRNKGNFPGRFSGRQFSNSRSEMNVSTLELGDSALYLCASTLRTSGGPTDTQYFGPGTRLTVL.

The chain recombines TRBV11-2 with TRBJ2-7, with D possibly matching TRBD1 (6 bases). The CDR3 covers 16 residues. Trimming removed 2 bases at V and 0 bases at J, with 14 bases between. From germline, CDR1 is SGHAT and CDR2 FQNNGV. CDR3 nucleotides: TGTGCCAGCAGCTTAACACACAGGGTGGTCTCCTACGAGCAGTACTTC. This encodes CASSLTHRVVSYEQYF.

The gene calls are TRBV5-1 and TRBJ1-2; 11 nucleotides align to TRBD1. The CDR3 sequence is 15 residues long. Germline lookup yields CDR1 SGHRS and CDR2 YFSETQ. With 4 bases clipped from V and 6 bases from J, the junction kept 8 bases outside the gene matches. The CDR3 DNA reads as TGCGCCAGCAGCCTCGGGACAGGGGGTTTTAATGGCTACACCTTC. It yields the protein CASSLGTGGFNGYTF.

The chain joins TRBV16 to TRBJ2-7; 9 bases map to TRBD1. The CDR3 is made up of 14 amino acids. Germline loops: CDR1 KGHSY, CDR2 FQNENV. After removal of 4 bases from V and 5 bases from J, the junction contained 6 bases not matched to a gene. The chain's CDR3 is CASSRRTGVDEQYF. CDR3 DNA: TGTGCCAGCAGCCGACGGACAGGGGTGGACGAGCAGTACTTC. The full variable domain, in which reference TRBV16 and TRBJ2-7 provide the parts outside the CDR3, is GEEVAQTPKHLVRGEGQKAKLYCAPIKGHSYVFWYQQVLKNEFKFLISFQNENVFDETGMPKERFSAKCLPNSPCSLEIQATKLEDSAVYFCASSRRTGVDEQYFGPGTRLTVT.

This sequence joins TRBV5-4 and TRBJ1-2; D might be TRBD1 (5 bases). Germline V CDR1 and CDR2: SGHNT, YYREEE (reference sequence). V lost 0 bases, J lost 0 bases, and 15 bases lay in between. CDR3 size: 17 residues. CDR3 in amino acids: CASSLAYQGLANYGYTF. In DNA form, the CDR3 reads TGTGCCAGCAGCTTGGCCTATCAGGGACTAGCTAACTATGGCTACACCTTC.

This clone qualifies as medium-sized. J is TRBJ1-5 and V is TRBV25-1; D is possibly TRBD1 (5 bases). Trimming removed 9 bases at V and 6 bases at J, with 12 bases between. Germline values: CDR1 MGHDK, CDR2 SYGVNS. The CDR3 spans 12 residues. For the CDR3, the DNA is TGTGCCAGGGGGCAGGGCCCTCAGCCCCAGCATTTT. It yields the protein CARGQGPQPQHF. Based on the CDR3 plus reference TRBV25-1 and TRBJ1-5, the full variable domain is EADIYQTPRYLVIGTGKKITLECSQTMGHDKMYWYQQDPGMELHLIHYSYGVNSTEKGDLSSESTVSRIRTEHFPLTLESARPSHTSQYLCARGQGPQPQHFGDGTRLSIL.

The chain recombines TRBV5-1 with TRBJ1-1; TRBD1 might be the D (5 bases). Germline V gene data show CDR1 as SGHRS and CDR2 as YFSETQ. V gave up 5 bases and J gave up 3 bases, with 20 bases separating them. The CDR3 length is 16 residues. The chain's CDR3 is CASRWTPGLVDTEAFF. As DNA, the CDR3 is TGCGCCAGCAGATGGACACCAGGGCTGGTGGACACTGAAGCTTTCTTT.

V is TRBV27 and J is TRBJ2-1; 8 bases map to TRBD1. J was trimmed by 10 bases and V by 3 bases; bases with no gene match: 11. The CDR3 extends over 15 amino acids. The germline gives CDR1 MNHEY, CDR2 SMNVEV (reference sequence). CDR3 loop: CASSFRPTGEKEQFF. CDR3 in DNA: TGTGCCAGCAGTTTTCGCCCGACAGGGGAGAAAGAGCAGTTCTTC.